The sample holds a few counts of the clone carrying this T cell receptor (beta chain). The CDR3 loop spans 15 amino acids. Germline V gene sequence: CDR1 LNHDA, CDR2 SQIVND (reference sequence). After removal of 5 bases from V and 6 bases from J, the junction contained 12 bases not matched to a gene. This entry belongs to a study of regulatory T cells in long-lasting Graves disease. Time point described: newly diagnosed GD, antithyroid drugs for less than 3 months. Construction of the TCR library relied on RNA isolated from PBMCs. iRepertoire HTBI primers and Arm-PCR of CDR3 regions built TCR beta libraries. TCRdb independently ran MiXCR on the multiplex PCR reads; one entry per CDR3 protein. This sample carries about 200,000 distinct CDR3 sequences, roughly a fifth of them seen once, and the ten largest clones take 12%. The same sample was also studied in work on T cells in Graves' hyperthyroidism and ophthalmopathy.

This sequence joins TRBV19 and TRBJ1-2, with 7 bases lining up with TRBD1. The sequencing here drew on peripheral blood mononuclear cells (PBMCs), taken at new diagnosis, from a patient treated with antithyroid drugs. This TCR derives from a woman in her 30s with Graves disease. CDR3 residues: CASSLWDRRTDGYTF. CDR3 in DNA: TGTGCCAGTAGTCTTTGGGACAGACGAACGGATGGCTACACCTTC.